This T cell receptor beta chain was profiled in a study of T cells in women clearing cervical HPV infection. The wider study: Controls gave blood once infection was undetectable; cases at lesion identification.

Germline V gene lookup returns CDR1 DFQATT and CDR2 SNEGSKA (reference sequence). The CDR3 spans 15 residues. Trimming took off 0 bases at V and 5 bases at J, with 16 bases between the two ends. Concerning this clone: The read gets to within 3 residues of the CDR3 end, and the germline J gene fills in the rest.

The protocol was immunoSEQ multiplex PCR, while the TCRdb copy is restricted to in-frame clones and leaves out a portion. This sample's clone table lists 30,000 to 50,000 clones. The genes are TRBV20-1 and TRBJ1-1; D is possibly TRBD1 (5 bases). This sequence was found in a woman between 18 and 75 years old with a cervical HPV16 infection that either progressed to CIN3+ or cleared (not recorded which). Material for sequencing was blood buffy coat. The CDR3 protein is CSARDPQREGTEAFF. The sequenced CDR3 bases are TGCAGTGCTAGAGACCCGCAGAGAGAGGGGACTGAA.